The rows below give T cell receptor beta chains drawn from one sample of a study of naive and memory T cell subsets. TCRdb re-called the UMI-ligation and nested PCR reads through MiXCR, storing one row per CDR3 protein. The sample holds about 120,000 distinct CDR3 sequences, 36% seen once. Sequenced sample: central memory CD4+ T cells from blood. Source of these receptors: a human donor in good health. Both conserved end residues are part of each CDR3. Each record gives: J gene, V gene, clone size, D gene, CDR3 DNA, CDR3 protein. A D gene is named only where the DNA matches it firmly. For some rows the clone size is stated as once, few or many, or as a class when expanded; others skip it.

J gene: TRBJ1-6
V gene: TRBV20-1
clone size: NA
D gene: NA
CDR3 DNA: TGCAGTGCTAGAGATGGGAGCTCCTATAATTCACCCCTCCACTTT
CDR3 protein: CSARDGSSYNSPLHF

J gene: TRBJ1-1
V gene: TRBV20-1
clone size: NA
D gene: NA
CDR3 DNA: TGCAGTGCTAGCCACAGGGACACTGAAGCTTTCTTT
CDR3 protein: CSASHRDTEAFF

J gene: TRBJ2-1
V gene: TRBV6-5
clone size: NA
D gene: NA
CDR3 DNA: TGTGCCAGCAGGGGGCCCGAGGTATACTACGAACAGTTCTTC
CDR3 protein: CASRGPEVYYEQFF

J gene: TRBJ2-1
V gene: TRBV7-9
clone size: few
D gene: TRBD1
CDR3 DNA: TGTGCCAGCAGCTTAAATGGGGACAGCCGAGAGCAGTTCTTC
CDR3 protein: CASSLNGDSREQFF

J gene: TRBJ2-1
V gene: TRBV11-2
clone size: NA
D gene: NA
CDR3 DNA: TGTGCCAGCAGCCAAACCGGCTACAATGAGCAGTTCTTC
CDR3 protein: CASSQTGYNEQFF

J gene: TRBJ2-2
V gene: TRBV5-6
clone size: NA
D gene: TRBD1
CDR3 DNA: TGTGCCAGCAGCTTGGGGACAGGGGTCCCCGGGGAGCTGTTTTTT
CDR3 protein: CASSLGTGVPGELFF

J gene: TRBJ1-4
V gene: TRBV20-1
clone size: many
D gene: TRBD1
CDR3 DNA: TGCAGTGCTAGTAGTATACAGGGGCGCGAAAAACTGTTTTTT
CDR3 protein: CSASSIQGREKLFF

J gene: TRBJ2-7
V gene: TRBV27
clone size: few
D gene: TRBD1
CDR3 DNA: TGCACCAGCAGCGCTGACAGGGGGCGATCCTACGAGCAGTACTTC
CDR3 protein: CTSSADRGRSYEQYF

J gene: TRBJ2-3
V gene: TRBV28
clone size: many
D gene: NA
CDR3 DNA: TGTGCCAGCAGTTTAACGTTTCCTACTACGCAGTATTTT
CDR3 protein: CASSLTFPTTQYF

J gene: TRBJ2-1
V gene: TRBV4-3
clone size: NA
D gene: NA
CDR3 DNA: TGCGCCAGCAGCCAAGCGGCGGCCGGTGAGCAGTTCTTC
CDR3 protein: CASSQAAAGEQFF

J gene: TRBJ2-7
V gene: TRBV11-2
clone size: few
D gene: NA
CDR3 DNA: TGTGCCAGCACCCTATCGACAGGTACCTACGAGCAGTACTTC
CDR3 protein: CASTLSTGTYEQYF

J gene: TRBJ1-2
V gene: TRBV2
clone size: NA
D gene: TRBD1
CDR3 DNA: TGTGCCAGCAGCGGACGAGGGACAGGCGCCTATGGCTACACCTTC
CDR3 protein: CASSGRGTGAYGYTF

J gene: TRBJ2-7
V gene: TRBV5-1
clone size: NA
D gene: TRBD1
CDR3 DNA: TGCGCCAGCAGTCGGCTCCAGACGACAGGGGAATCTGGCGAGCAGTACTTC
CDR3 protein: CASSRLQTTGESGEQYF

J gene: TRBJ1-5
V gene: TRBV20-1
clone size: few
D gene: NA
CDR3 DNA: TGCAGTGCGGCCTCCGCTGGCAATCAGCCCCAGCATTTT
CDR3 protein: CSAASAGNQPQHF

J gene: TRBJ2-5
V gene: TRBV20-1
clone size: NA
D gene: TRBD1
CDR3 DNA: TGCAGTGCTAGAGATGGACAGGTCACGATTGGCCAGTACTTC
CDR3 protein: CSARDGQVTIGQYF

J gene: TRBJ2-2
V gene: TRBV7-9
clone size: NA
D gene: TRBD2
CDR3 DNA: TGTGCCAGCAGCATATGGACTAGCGGAACGACTTATGCCGGGGAGCTGTTTTTT
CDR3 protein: CASSIWTSGTTYAGELFF

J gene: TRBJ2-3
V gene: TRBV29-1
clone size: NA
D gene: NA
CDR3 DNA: TGCAGCGTTGTGGTGGGGGCTGGGACAGATACGCAGTATTTT
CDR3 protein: CSVVVGAGTDTQYF

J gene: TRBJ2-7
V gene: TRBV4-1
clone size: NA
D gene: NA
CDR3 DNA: TGCGCCAGCAGCCAAGATCTAGTCGCCCCGAGGGACGAGCAGTACTTC
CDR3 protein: CASSQDLVAPRDEQYF

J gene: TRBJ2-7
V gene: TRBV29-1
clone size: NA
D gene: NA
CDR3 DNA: TGCAGCGTTGCCGACTACGAGCAGTACTTC
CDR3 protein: CSVADYEQYF

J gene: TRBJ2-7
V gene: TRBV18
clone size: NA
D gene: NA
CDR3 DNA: TGTGCCAGCTCACCACCGTCGGGTGTCGAGCAGTACTTC
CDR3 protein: CASSPPSGVEQYF

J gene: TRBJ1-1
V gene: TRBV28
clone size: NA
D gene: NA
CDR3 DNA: TGTGCCAGCAGTTTTGTCCAGTCCGTGAACACTGAAGCTTTCTTT
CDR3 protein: CASSFVQSVNTEAFF

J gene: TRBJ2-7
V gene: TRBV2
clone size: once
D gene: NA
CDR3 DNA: TGTGCCAGCAGTGAATTATATCAGCAGTACTTC
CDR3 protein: CASSELYQQYF

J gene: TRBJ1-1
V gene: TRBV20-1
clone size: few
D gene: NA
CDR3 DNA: TGCAGTGCTAGAGTATGGGTCGGAGGAAGCACTGAAGCTTTCTTT
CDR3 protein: CSARVWVGGSTEAFF

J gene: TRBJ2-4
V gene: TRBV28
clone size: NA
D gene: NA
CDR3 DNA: TGTGCCAGCAGCCCGCCGGGGGGAGGGACAAAAAACATTCAGTACTTC
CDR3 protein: CASSPPGGGTKNIQYF

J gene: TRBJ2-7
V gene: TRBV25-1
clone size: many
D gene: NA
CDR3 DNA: TGTGCCAGCAGTCCTGCTAATAGGGGCTCCTACGAGCAGTACTTC
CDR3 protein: CASSPANRGSYEQYF

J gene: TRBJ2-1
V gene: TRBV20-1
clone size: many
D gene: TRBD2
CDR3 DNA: TGCAGTGCTAGTCGTGTAGCGGGCTACAATGAGCAGTTCTTC
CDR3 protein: CSASRVAGYNEQFF

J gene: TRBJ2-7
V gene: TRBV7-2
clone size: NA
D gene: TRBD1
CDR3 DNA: TGTGCCAGCAGCTTACGGGACAGGGGCCCCTACGAGCAGTACTTC
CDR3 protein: CASSLRDRGPYEQYF

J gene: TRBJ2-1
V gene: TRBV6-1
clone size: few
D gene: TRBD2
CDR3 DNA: TGTGCCAGCCTCCCGGGACTAGCGGGCTACAATGAGCAGTTCTTC
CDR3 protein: CASLPGLAGYNEQFF

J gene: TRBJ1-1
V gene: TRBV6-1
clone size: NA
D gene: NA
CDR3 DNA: TGTGCCAGCAGTGAAACGGTTGGGCGGGGCCTGAACACTGAAGCTTTCTTT
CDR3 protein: CASSETVGRGLNTEAFF

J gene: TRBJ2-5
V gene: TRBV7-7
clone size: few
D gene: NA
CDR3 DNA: TGTGCTAGCAGCTCCCTAGGCGGGGTAGGGGAGACCCAGTACTTC
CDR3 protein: CASSSLGGVGETQYF

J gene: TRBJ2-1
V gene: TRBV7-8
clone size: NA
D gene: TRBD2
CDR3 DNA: TGTGCCAGCAGGAAACCGGGACTAGCGGGAGTTCGAGAGCAGTTCTTC
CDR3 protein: CASRKPGLAGVREQFF

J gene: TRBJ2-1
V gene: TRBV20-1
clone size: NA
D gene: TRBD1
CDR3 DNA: TGCAGTGCTAGAGACCGCAGAAGACCGGGACAGAGATTCAATGGGCAGTTCTTC
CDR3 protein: CSARDRRRPGQRFNGQFF

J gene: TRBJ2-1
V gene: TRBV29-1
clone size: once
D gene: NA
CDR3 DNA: TGCAGCGTTGAAGATCCGGCTAGCGCTCGCTCCTACAATGAGCAGTTCTTC
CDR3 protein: CSVEDPASARSYNEQFF

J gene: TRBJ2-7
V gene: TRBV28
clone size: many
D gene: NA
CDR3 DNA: TGTGCCAGCATACCCTCCCCGGGATCCTACGAGCAGTACTTC
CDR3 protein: CASIPSPGSYEQYF

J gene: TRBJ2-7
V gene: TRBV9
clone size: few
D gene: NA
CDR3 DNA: TGTGCCAGCAGCGTAGGTACGGTAAGCTCCTACGAGCAGTACTTC
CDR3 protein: CASSVGTVSSYEQYF

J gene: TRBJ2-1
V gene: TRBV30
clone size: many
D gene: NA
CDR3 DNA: TGTGCCTGGAGTGAGCCCAATGAGCAGTTCTTC
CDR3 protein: CAWSEPNEQFF

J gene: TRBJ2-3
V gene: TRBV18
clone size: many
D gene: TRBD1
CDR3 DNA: TGTGCCAGCTCACCACGCCGGGACAGGGAAAGTTCAGATACGCAGTATTTT
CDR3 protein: CASSPRRDRESSDTQYF

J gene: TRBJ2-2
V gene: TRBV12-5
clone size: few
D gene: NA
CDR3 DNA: TGTGCTAGTGCCATGGGGGCAGCCAACACCGGGGAGCTGTTTTTT
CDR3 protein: CASAMGAANTGELFF

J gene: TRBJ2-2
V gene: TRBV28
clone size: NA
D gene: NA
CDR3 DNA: TGTGCCAGCAGTCTCGGAGGAGTGGGGACCGGGGAGCTGTTTTTT
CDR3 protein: CASSLGGVGTGELFF

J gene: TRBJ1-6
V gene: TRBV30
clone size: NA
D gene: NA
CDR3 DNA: TGTGCCTGGAGTGTACGCTGGGGTTCACCCCTCCACTTT
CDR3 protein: CAWSVRWGSPLHF

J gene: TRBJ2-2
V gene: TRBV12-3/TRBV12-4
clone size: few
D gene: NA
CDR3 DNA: TGTGCCAGCAACCCACTAGGGCCCGGGGAGCTGTTTTTT
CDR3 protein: CASNPLGPGELFF

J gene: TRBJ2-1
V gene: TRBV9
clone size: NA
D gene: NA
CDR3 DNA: TGTGCCAGCAGCGTCACAGAGAGCTCCTACAATGAGCAGTTCTTC
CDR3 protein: CASSVTESSYNEQFF

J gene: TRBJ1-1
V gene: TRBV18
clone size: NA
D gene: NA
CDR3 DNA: TGTGCCAGCTCAAAGGGAGGTGTTGGAGATGACACTGAAGCTTTCTTT
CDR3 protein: CASSKGGVGDDTEAFF

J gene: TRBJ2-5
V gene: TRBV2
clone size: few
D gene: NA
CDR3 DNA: TGTGCCAGCAGTGGACAGTCAAAGGTGGAGACCCAGTACTTC
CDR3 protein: CASSGQSKVETQYF

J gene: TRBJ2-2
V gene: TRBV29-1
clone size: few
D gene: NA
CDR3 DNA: TGCAGCGTTGAATTACCGAACACCGGGGAGCTGTTTTTT
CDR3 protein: CSVELPNTGELFF

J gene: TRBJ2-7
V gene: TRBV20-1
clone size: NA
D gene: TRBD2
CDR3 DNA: TGCAGTGCGAAAAGGACGGGACTATACGAGCAGTACTTC
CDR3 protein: CSAKRTGLYEQYF

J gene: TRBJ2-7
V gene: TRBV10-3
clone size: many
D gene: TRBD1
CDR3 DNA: TGTGCCATCAGTATAACAGGGGGCTCCGACGAGCAGTACTTC
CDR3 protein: CAISITGGSDEQYF

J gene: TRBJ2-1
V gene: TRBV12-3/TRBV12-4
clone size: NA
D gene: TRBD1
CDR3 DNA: TGTGCCAGCAGCCCGGACAGGGGGCGTATCAATGAGCAGTTCTTC
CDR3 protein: CASSPDRGRINEQFF

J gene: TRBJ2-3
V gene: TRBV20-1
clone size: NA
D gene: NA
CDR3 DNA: TGCAGTGCTAGGGGCCTAGTAGTCCCAGATACGCAGTATTTT
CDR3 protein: CSARGLVVPDTQYF

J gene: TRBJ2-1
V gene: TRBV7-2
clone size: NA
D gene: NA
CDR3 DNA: TGTGCCAGCAGCTTTAATTACAATGAGCAGTTCTTC
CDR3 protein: CASSFNYNEQFF

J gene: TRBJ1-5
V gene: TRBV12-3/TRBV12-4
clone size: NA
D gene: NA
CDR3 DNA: TGTGCCAGCAGTTTCACAGGCGGAGTCCAGCCCCAGCATTTT
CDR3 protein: CASSFTGGVQPQHF

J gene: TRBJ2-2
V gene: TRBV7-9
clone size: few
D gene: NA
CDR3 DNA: TGTGCCAGCGAGGCGAGTTGGACCGGGGAGCTGTTTTTT
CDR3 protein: CASEASWTGELFF

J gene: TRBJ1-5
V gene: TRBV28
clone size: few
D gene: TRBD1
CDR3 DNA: TGTGCCAGCGGGACAGGGGGCTTTAATCAGCCCCAGCATTTT
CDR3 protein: CASGTGGFNQPQHF

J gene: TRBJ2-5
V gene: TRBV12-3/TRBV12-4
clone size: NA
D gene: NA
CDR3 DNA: TGTGCCAGCAGTTCACTTAGACGAGATGTAGAGACCCAGTACTTC
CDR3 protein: CASSSLRRDVETQYF

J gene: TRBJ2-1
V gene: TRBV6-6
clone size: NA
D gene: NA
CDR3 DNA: TGTGCCAGCAGAGGACATCGTCGGGGTGAGCAGTTCTTC
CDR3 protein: CASRGHRRGEQFF

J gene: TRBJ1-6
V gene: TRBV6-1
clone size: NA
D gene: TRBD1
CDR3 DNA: TGTGCCAGCAGTGGAAATGACAGGGCATCACCCCTCCACTTT
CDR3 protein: CASSGNDRASPLHF

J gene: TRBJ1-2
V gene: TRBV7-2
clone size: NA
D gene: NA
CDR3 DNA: TGTGCCAGCAGCTTCGGGGAGGCTGTCTATGGCTACACCTTC
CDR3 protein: CASSFGEAVYGYTF

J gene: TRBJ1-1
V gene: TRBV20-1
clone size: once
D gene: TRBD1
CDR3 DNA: TGCAGTGCTAGAGTCGGGACAGGGAGTGACCGAGGGGCTGAAGCTTTCTTT
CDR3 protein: CSARVGTGSDRGAEAFF

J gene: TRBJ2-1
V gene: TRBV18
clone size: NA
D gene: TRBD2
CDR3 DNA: TGTGCCAGCTCACCACCGAGCGGGAGCAATCGGCGGAATGAGCAGTTCTTC
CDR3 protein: CASSPPSGSNRRNEQFF